These T cell receptor beta chains were read from a single sample in a study of cytomegalovirus exposure and HLA in healthy donors. Sequencing used immunoSEQ multiplex PCR; TCRdb keeps in-frame clones, though not all of them. The table includes 250,000 to 350,000 clones, 80% detected once. What was sequenced was PBMCs. Receptors were obtained from a girl aged 2 to 10 in good health and CMV-seronegative. Each CDR3 is given with its conserved first and last residue. Each record gives: J gene, clone size, D gene, V gene, CDR3 protein, CDR3 DNA. The D gene is left open where the match is weak. Part of the rows lack a size; the others show once, few, many or a class for expanded clones.

J gene: TRBJ2-1
clone size: NA
D gene: NA
V gene: TRBV18
CDR3 protein: CASSPRGSTTRVESYNEQFF
CDR3 DNA: TGTGCCAGCTCACCACGAGGGTCTACTACCCGCGTAGAAAGCTACAATGAGCAGTTCTTC

J gene: TRBJ2-3
clone size: NA
D gene: TRBD2
V gene: TRBV7-9
CDR3 protein: CASSLGLAGGGDTQYF
CDR3 DNA: TGTGCCAGCAGCTTAGGACTAGCCGGTGGGGGAGATACGCAGTATTTT

J gene: TRBJ2-3
clone size: NA
D gene: NA
V gene: TRBV21-1
CDR3 protein: CASSKQGRGTDTQYF
CDR3 DNA: TGTGCCAGCAGCAAACAGGGGCGCGGCACAGATACGCAGTATTTT

J gene: TRBJ2-5
clone size: NA
D gene: NA
V gene: TRBV14
CDR3 protein: CASSQGGGRETQYF
CDR3 DNA: TGTGCCAGCAGCCAGGGTGGGGGCAGAGAGACCCAGTACTTC

J gene: TRBJ2-1
clone size: NA
D gene: TRBD2
V gene: TRBV7-9
CDR3 protein: CASAPIGTSGNNEQFF
CDR3 DNA: TGTGCCAGCGCCCCGATAGGGACTAGCGGAAACAATGAGCAGTTCTTC

J gene: TRBJ1-5
clone size: NA
D gene: TRBD1
V gene: TRBV19
CDR3 protein: CASDKNRGGNQPQHF
CDR3 DNA: TGTGCCAGCGACAAGAACAGGGGTGGCAATCAGCCCCAGCATTTT

J gene: TRBJ2-1
clone size: NA
D gene: TRBD2
V gene: TRBV27
CDR3 protein: CASSLLAGLYNEQFF
CDR3 DNA: TGTGCCAGCAGTTTACTAGCGGGACTTTACAATGAGCAGTTCTTC

J gene: TRBJ1-2
clone size: NA
D gene: TRBD1
V gene: TRBV12-5
CDR3 protein: CASARDRESRDGYTF
CDR3 DNA: TGTGCTAGTGCCCGGGACAGGGAATCGCGGGATGGCTACACCTTC

J gene: TRBJ2-1
clone size: NA
D gene: TRBD2
V gene: TRBV28
CDR3 protein: CASSGGRGEQFF
CDR3 DNA: TGTGCCAGCTCGGGGGGGCGGGGTGAGCAGTTCTTC

J gene: TRBJ2-1
clone size: once
D gene: TRBD2
V gene: TRBV4-1
CDR3 protein: CASSQDQTTSGVYNEQFF
CDR3 DNA: TGCGCCAGCAGCCAAGATCAGACGACTAGCGGGGTTTACAATGAGCAGTTCTTC

J gene: TRBJ1-2
clone size: NA
D gene: NA
V gene: TRBV6-1
CDR3 protein: CASSEASGLANTF
CDR3 DNA: TGTGCCAGCAGTGAAGCGTCGGGTTTAGCTAACACCTTC

J gene: TRBJ2-7
clone size: NA
D gene: TRBD1
V gene: TRBV6-6
CDR3 protein: CASTSEGTGFYEQYF
CDR3 DNA: TGTGCCAGCACTTCGGAGGGGACAGGGTTCTACGAGCAGTACTTC

J gene: TRBJ2-3
clone size: NA
D gene: NA
V gene: TRBV7-9
CDR3 protein: CASSLAYQGPDTQYF
CDR3 DNA: TGTGCCAGCAGCTTAGCATATCAGGGTCCAGATACGCAGTATTTT

J gene: TRBJ2-7
clone size: few
D gene: TRBD1
V gene: TRBV5-8
CDR3 protein: CAIGQGTANSYEQYF
CDR3 DNA: TGTGCCATCGGACAAGGGACAGCGAATTCCTACGAGCAGTACTTC

J gene: TRBJ2-7
clone size: NA
D gene: TRBD1
V gene: TRBV6-1
CDR3 protein: CASSEDPGGGYEQYF
CDR3 DNA: TGTGCCAGCAGTGAAGATCCAGGGGGCGGGTACGAGCAGTACTTC

J gene: TRBJ2-3
clone size: NA
D gene: NA
V gene: TRBV7-7
CDR3 protein: CASSLAPGDTDTQYF
CDR3 DNA: TGTGCCAGCAGCTTAGCCCCAGGGGACACAGATACGCAGTATTTT

J gene: TRBJ2-1
clone size: NA
D gene: TRBD2
V gene: TRBV5-1
CDR3 protein: CASSSTSGRAQGMNEQFF
CDR3 DNA: TGCGCCAGCAGCAGCACTAGCGGGAGGGCTCAGGGGATGAATGAGCAGTTCTTC

J gene: TRBJ1-5
clone size: NA
D gene: NA
V gene: TRBV10-2
CDR3 protein: CASSDWGSNQPQHF
CDR3 DNA: TGCGCCAGCAGTGACTGGGGCAGCAATCAGCCCCAGCATTTT

J gene: TRBJ2-3
clone size: NA
D gene: NA
V gene: TRBV28
CDR3 protein: CASSPTRRWTDTQYF
CDR3 DNA: TGTGCCAGCAGCCCGACCCGGAGGTGGACAGATACGCAGTATTTT

J gene: TRBJ1-4
clone size: NA
D gene: TRBD1
V gene: TRBV10-3
CDR3 protein: CAIRGGQGWAEKLFF
CDR3 DNA: TGTGCCATCAGGGGCGGACAGGGATGGGCTGAAAAACTGTTTTTT

J gene: TRBJ2-5
clone size: NA
D gene: NA
V gene: TRBV6-5
CDR3 protein: CASSPLLRGQKTQYF
CDR3 DNA: TGTGCCAGCAGTCCTCTCTTGCGGGGGCAAAAGACCCAGTACTTC

J gene: TRBJ2-5
clone size: NA
D gene: NA
V gene: TRBV6-1
CDR3 protein: CASNVADQETQYF
CDR3 DNA: TGTGCCAGCAATGTTGCGGATCAAGAGACCCAGTACTTC

J gene: TRBJ1-4
clone size: NA
D gene: NA
V gene: TRBV18
CDR3 protein: CASSLAPLGEKLFF
CDR3 DNA: TGTGCCAGCTCATTGGCCCCTCTCGGGGAAAAACTGTTTTTT

J gene: TRBJ1-3
clone size: NA
D gene: NA
V gene: TRBV28
CDR3 protein: CASSFQGGNTIYF
CDR3 DNA: TGTGCCAGCAGTTTCCAGGGTGGAAACACCATATATTTT

J gene: TRBJ2-7
clone size: NA
D gene: NA
V gene: TRBV27
CDR3 protein: CASSLSRGTYEQYF
CDR3 DNA: TGTGCCAGCAGTTTGTCCAGGGGAACCTACGAGCAGTACTTC

J gene: TRBJ1-5
clone size: NA
D gene: NA
V gene: TRBV6-5
CDR3 protein: CASSTLRTPQPQHF
CDR3 DNA: TGTGCCAGCAGTACCTTAAGGACACCACAGCCCCAGCATTTT

J gene: TRBJ1-1
clone size: NA
D gene: TRBD1
V gene: TRBV7-6
CDR3 protein: CASSPQGMNTEAFF
CDR3 DNA: TGTGCCAGCAGCCCACAGGGGATGAACACTGAAGCTTTCTTT

J gene: TRBJ1-3
clone size: NA
D gene: TRBD1
V gene: TRBV5-1
CDR3 protein: CASSLGQGGNTIYF
CDR3 DNA: TGCGCCAGCAGCTTGGGACAGGGTGGAAACACCATATATTTT

J gene: TRBJ1-3
clone size: NA
D gene: TRBD1
V gene: TRBV5-4
CDR3 protein: CASSFGTGGGNTIYF
CDR3 DNA: TGTGCCAGCAGCTTTGGGACAGGGGGTGGAAACACCATATATTTT

J gene: TRBJ2-3
clone size: NA
D gene: NA
V gene: TRBV7-2
CDR3 protein: CASSLLTDTQYF
CDR3 DNA: TGTGCCAGCAGCTTACTCACAGATACGCAGTATTTT

J gene: TRBJ2-1
clone size: NA
D gene: NA
V gene: TRBV5-4
CDR3 protein: CASTGNNEQFF
CDR3 DNA: TGTGCCAGCACCGGGAACAATGAGCAGTTCTTC

J gene: TRBJ2-5
clone size: few
D gene: NA
V gene: TRBV29-1
CDR3 protein: CSVEESPGETQYF
CDR3 DNA: TGCAGCGTTGAAGAGTCCCCGGGGGAGACCCAGTACTTC

J gene: TRBJ2-1
clone size: NA
D gene: TRBD2
V gene: TRBV19
CDR3 protein: CASSISASGSSYNEQFF
CDR3 DNA: TGTGCCAGTAGTATCTCGGCTAGCGGGAGCTCCTACAATGAGCAGTTCTTC

J gene: TRBJ2-5
clone size: few
D gene: NA
V gene: TRBV7-9
CDR3 protein: CSSSRQETQYF
CDR3 DNA: TGTTCCAGCAGCCGCCAAGAGACCCAGTACTTC

J gene: TRBJ1-1
clone size: few
D gene: NA
V gene: TRBV7-6
CDR3 protein: CASSPGRLNTEAFF
CDR3 DNA: TGTGCCAGCAGCCCCGGCAGGTTGAACACTGAAGCTTTCTTT

J gene: TRBJ2-1
clone size: NA
D gene: NA
V gene: TRBV9
CDR3 protein: CASSVASSEYNEQFF
CDR3 DNA: TGTGCCAGCAGCGTAGCTTCTAGCGAATACAATGAGCAGTTCTTC

J gene: TRBJ2-7
clone size: NA
D gene: TRBD1
V gene: TRBV6-5
CDR3 protein: CASSFLKDRDYEQYF
CDR3 DNA: TGTGCCAGCAGTTTTCTAAAAGACAGGGATTACGAGCAGTACTTC

J gene: TRBJ2-2
clone size: once
D gene: NA
V gene: TRBV7-9
CDR3 protein: CASSLGRYTGELFF
CDR3 DNA: TGTGCCAGCAGTTTGGGGCGGTACACCGGGGAGCTGTTTTTT

J gene: TRBJ2-1
clone size: NA
D gene: TRBD2
V gene: TRBV5-1
CDR3 protein: CASSLGGGGYNEQFF
CDR3 DNA: TGCGCCAGCAGCCTCGGCGGGGGGGGATACAATGAGCAGTTCTTC

J gene: TRBJ2-1
clone size: NA
D gene: NA
V gene: TRBV7-9
CDR3 protein: CASSFSGSSYEQFF
CDR3 DNA: TGTGCCAGCAGCTTTTCCGGGAGTAGCTATGAGCAGTTCTTC

J gene: TRBJ1-1
clone size: NA
D gene: NA
V gene: TRBV5-4
CDR3 protein: CASSYSWGDTEAFF
CDR3 DNA: TGTGCCAGCAGCTACTCCTGGGGGGACACTGAAGCTTTCTTT